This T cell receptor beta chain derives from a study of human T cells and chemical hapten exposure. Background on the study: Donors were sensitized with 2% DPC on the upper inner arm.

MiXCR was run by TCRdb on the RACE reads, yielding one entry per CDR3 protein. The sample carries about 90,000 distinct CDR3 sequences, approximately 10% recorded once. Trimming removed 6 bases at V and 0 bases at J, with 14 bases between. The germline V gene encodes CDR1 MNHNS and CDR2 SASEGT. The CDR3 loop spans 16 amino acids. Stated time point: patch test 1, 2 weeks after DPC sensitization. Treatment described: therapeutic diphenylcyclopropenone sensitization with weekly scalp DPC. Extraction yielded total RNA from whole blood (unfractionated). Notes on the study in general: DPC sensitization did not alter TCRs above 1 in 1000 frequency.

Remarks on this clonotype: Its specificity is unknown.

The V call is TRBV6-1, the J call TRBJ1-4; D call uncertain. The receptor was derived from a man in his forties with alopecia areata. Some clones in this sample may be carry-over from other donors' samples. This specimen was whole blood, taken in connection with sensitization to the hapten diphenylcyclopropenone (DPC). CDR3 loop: CASRRTREATNEKLFF. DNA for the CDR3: TGTGCCAGCAGAAGGACTAGGGAGGCAACTAATGAAAAACTGTTTTTT.